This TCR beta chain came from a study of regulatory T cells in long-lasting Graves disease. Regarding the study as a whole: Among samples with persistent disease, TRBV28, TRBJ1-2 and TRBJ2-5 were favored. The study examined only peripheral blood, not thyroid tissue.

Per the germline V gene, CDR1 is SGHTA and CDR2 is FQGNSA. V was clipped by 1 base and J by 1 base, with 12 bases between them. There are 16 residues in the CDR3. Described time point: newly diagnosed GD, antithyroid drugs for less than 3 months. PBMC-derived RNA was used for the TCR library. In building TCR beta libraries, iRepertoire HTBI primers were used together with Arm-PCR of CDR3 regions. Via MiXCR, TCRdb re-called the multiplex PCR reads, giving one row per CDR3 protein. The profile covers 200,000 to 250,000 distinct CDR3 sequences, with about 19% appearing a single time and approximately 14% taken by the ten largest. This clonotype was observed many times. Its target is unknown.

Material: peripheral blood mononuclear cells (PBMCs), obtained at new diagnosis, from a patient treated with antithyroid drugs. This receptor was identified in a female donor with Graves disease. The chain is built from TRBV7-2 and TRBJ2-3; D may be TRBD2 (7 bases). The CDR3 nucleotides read TGTGCCAGCAGCTTAGGTGGGGGGGGGCGCACAGATACGCAGTATTTT. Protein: CASSLGGGGRTDTQYF.